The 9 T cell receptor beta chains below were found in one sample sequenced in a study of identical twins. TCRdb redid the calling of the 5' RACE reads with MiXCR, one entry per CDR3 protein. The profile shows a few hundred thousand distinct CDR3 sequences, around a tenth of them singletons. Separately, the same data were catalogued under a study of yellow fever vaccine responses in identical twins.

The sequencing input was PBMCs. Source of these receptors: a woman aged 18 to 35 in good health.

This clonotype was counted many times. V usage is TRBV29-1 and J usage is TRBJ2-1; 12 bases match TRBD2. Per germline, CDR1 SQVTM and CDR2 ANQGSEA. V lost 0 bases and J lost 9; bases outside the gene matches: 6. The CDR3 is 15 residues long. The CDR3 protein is CSVEESSGGAFEQFF. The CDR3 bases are TGCAGCGTTGAAGAATCTAGCGGGGGGGCTTTTGAGCAGTTCTTC.

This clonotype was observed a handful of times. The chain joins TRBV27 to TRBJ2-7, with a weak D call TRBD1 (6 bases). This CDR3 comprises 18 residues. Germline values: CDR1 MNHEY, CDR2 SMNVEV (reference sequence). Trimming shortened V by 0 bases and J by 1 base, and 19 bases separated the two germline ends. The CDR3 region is CASSLSTSNRALSYEQYF. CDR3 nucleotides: TGTGCCAGCAGTTTATCCACTTCAAACAGGGCATTATCCTACGAGCAGTACTTC.

The CDR3 spells CASSILAGGDDTQYF. Here the CDR3 DNA reads TGTGCCAGCAGTATACTAGCGGGAGGGGATGATACGCAGTATTTT. The chain recombines TRBV12-3 or TRBV12-4 with TRBJ2-3; 13 bases agree with TRBD2. The CDR3 contains 15 residues. The V gene end was trimmed by 5 bases and the J gene end by 6 bases; junction bases not matched to a gene: 5.

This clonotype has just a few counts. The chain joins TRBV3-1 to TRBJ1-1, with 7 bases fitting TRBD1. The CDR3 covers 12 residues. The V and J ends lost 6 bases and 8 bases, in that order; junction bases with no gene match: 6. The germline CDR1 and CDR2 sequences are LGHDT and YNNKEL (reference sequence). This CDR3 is CASRHPTGEAFF. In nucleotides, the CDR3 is TGTGCCAGCAGACACCCGACAGGGGAAGCTTTCTTT.

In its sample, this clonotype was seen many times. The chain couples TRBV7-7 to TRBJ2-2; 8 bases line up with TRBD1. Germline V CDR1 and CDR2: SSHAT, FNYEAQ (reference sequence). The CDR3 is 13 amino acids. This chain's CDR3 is CASRPDRAGELFF. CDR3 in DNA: TGTGCTAGCCGACCGGACAGGGCCGGGGAGCTGTTTTTT.

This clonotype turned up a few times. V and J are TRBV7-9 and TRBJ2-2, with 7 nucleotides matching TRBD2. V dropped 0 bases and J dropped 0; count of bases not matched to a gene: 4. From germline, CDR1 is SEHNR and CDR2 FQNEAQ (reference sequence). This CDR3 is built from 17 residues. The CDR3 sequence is CASSLALGTTNTGELFF. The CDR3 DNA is TGTGCCAGCAGCTTAGCGCTAGGGACTACGAACACCGGGGAGCTGTTTTTT.

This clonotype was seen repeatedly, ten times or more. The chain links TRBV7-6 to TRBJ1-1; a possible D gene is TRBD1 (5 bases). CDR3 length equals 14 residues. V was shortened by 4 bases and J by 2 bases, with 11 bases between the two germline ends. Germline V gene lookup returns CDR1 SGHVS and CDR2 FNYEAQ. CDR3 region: CASSSGLANTEAFF. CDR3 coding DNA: TGTGCCAGCAGCTCGGGACTGGCCAACACTGAAGCTTTCTTT. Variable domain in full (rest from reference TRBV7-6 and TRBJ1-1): GAGVSQSPRYKVTKRGQDVALRCDPISGHVSLYWYRQALGQGPEFLTYFNYEAQQDKSGLPNDRFSAERPEGSISTLTIQRTEQRDSAMYRCASSSGLANTEAFFGQGTRLTVV.

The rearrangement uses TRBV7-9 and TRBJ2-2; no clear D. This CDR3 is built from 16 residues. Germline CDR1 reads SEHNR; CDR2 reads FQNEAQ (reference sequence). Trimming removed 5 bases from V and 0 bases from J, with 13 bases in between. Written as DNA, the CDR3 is TGTGCCAGCAGCAGCTCCAGGACGGCGAACACCGGGGAGCTGTTTTTT. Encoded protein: CASSSSRTANTGELFF.

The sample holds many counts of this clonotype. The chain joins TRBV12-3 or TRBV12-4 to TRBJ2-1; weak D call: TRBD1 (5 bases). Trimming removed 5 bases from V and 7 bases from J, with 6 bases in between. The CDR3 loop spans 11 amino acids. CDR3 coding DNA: TGTGCCAGCAGTGGGGCTAATGAGCAGTTCTTC. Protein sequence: CASSGANEQFF.